Listed below are T cell receptor beta chains from one sample, sequenced in a study of T cells in Graves' hyperthyroidism and ophthalmopathy. TCRdb itself ran the multiplex PCR reads through MiXCR, one entry per CDR3 protein. The table has around 760,000 distinct CDR3 sequences, about a third seen once. The specimen sequenced was blood. These receptors were obtained from a woman in her 40s with Graves' hyperthyroidism. The CDR3 runs from the conserved cysteine through the conserved F or W. The order of the fields is clone size, V gene, D gene, J gene, CDR3 protein, CDR3 DNA. D genes are given only for firm matches. Size is omitted from some rows. Given values are once, few, many or a class for expanded clones.

clone size: NA; V gene: TRBV7-2; D gene: TRBD1; J gene: TRBJ1-4; CDR3 protein: CASSDAPWTGTNEKLFF; CDR3 DNA: TGTGCCAGCAGCGATGCACCCTGGACAGGGACTAATGAAAAACTGTTTTTT
clone size: NA; V gene: TRBV7-2; D gene: NA; J gene: TRBJ1-3; CDR3 protein: CASSPIRESGNTIYF; CDR3 DNA: TGTGCCAGCAGCCCAATCCGGGAATCTGGAAACACCATATATTTT
clone size: NA; V gene: TRBV7-3; D gene: NA; J gene: TRBJ1-5; CDR3 protein: CASSRDFNQPQHF; CDR3 DNA: TGCGCCAGCAGCCGGGACTTCAATCAGCCCCAGCATTTT
clone size: NA; V gene: TRBV4-1; D gene: NA; J gene: TRBJ1-2; CDR3 protein: CASSQVQAGGYTF; CDR3 DNA: TGCGCCAGCAGCCAAGTGCAGGCCGGTGGCTACACCTTC
clone size: few; V gene: TRBV29-1; D gene: NA; J gene: TRBJ2-6; CDR3 protein: CSVLTSRLGSGANVLTF; CDR3 DNA: TGCAGCGTTTTGACATCTAGGTTGGGCTCTGGGGCCAACGTCCTGACTTTC
clone size: few; V gene: TRBV12-3/TRBV12-4; D gene: TRBD1; J gene: TRBJ1-1; CDR3 protein: CASSEQQGIGEAFF; CDR3 DNA: TGTGCCAGCAGTGAACAACAGGGGATCGGTGAAGCTTTCTTT
clone size: NA; V gene: TRBV20-1; D gene: TRBD2; J gene: TRBJ2-5; CDR3 protein: CSAHNLAGKETQYF; CDR3 DNA: TGCAGTGCGCATAATCTAGCGGGGAAAGAGACCCAGTACTTC
clone size: few; V gene: TRBV7-2; D gene: NA; J gene: TRBJ1-2; CDR3 protein: CASSLAAGGFPGYTF; CDR3 DNA: TGTGCCAGCAGCTTGGCGGCCGGGGGGTTCCCTGGCTACACCTTC
clone size: many; V gene: TRBV2; D gene: NA; J gene: TRBJ1-4; CDR3 protein: CASSDTGTNEKLFF; CDR3 DNA: TGTGCCAGCAGTGATACAGGAACGAATGAAAAACTGTTTTTT
clone size: NA; V gene: TRBV7-9; D gene: NA; J gene: TRBJ1-4; CDR3 protein: CASSLGQGSNERLFF; CDR3 DNA: TGTGCCAGCAGCTTGGGGCAGGGCTCTAATGAAAGACTGTTTTTT
clone size: NA; V gene: TRBV12-5; D gene: TRBD1; J gene: TRBJ2-7; CDR3 protein: CASGLVSGGYEQYF; CDR3 DNA: TGTGCTAGTGGTTTGGTATCAGGGGGCTACGAGCAGTACTTC
clone size: many; V gene: TRBV7-9; D gene: NA; J gene: TRBJ1-5; CDR3 protein: CASSLGHSNQPQHF; CDR3 DNA: TGTGCCAGCAGCTTAGGGCATAGCAATCAGCCCCAGCATTTT
clone size: many; V gene: TRBV20-1; D gene: NA; J gene: TRBJ2-2; CDR3 protein: CSARGQGNTGELFF; CDR3 DNA: TGCAGTGCTAGAGGCCAGGGGAACACCGGGGAGCTGTTTTTT
clone size: NA; V gene: TRBV6-5; D gene: TRBD1; J gene: TRBJ2-7; CDR3 protein: CASSYPGQGNEQYF; CDR3 DNA: TGTGCCAGCAGTTACCCTGGACAGGGGAATGAGCAGTACTTC
clone size: NA; V gene: TRBV4-3; D gene: TRBD1; J gene: TRBJ2-2; CDR3 protein: CASRGTGGPNTGELFF; CDR3 DNA: TGCGCCAGCAGGGGGACAGGGGGCCCGAACACCGGGGAGCTGTTTTTT
clone size: few; V gene: TRBV7-9; D gene: NA; J gene: TRBJ2-7; CDR3 protein: CASSLGRQSTWQYF; CDR3 DNA: TGTGCCAGCAGCTTAGGGCGACAGTCTACCTGGCAGTACTTC
clone size: NA; V gene: TRBV10-3; D gene: NA; J gene: TRBJ1-6; CDR3 protein: CAIRTTTNSPLHF; CDR3 DNA: TGTGCCATCAGGACCACGACTAATTCACCCCTCCACTTT
clone size: few; V gene: TRBV5-1; D gene: NA; J gene: TRBJ2-2; CDR3 protein: CASSLVPATGELFF; CDR3 DNA: TGCGCCAGCAGCTTGGTACCCGCCACCGGGGAGCTGTTTTTT
clone size: many; V gene: TRBV10-3; D gene: NA; J gene: TRBJ1-2; CDR3 protein: CAISTLSGSYGYTF; CDR3 DNA: TGTGCCATCAGTACCCTTTCGGGGTCCTATGGCTACACCTTC
clone size: NA; V gene: TRBV7-9; D gene: TRBD2; J gene: TRBJ2-7; CDR3 protein: CASSPPSGGRAYEQYF; CDR3 DNA: TGTGCCAGCAGCCCCCCCAGTGGCGGGAGGGCTTACGAGCAGTACTTC
clone size: NA; V gene: TRBV29-1; D gene: NA; J gene: TRBJ1-1; CDR3 protein: CSVAADSANTEAFF; CDR3 DNA: TGCAGCGTCGCCGCGGACAGTGCGAACACTGAAGCTTTCTTT
clone size: few; V gene: TRBV18; D gene: NA; J gene: TRBJ1-6; CDR3 protein: CASSLGTDDGSLHF; CDR3 DNA: TGTGCCAGCTCACTGGGGACGGACGACGGGTCCCTCCACTTT
clone size: NA; V gene: TRBV7-2; D gene: TRBD1; J gene: TRBJ1-3; CDR3 protein: CASSDGTVTLRGNTIYF; CDR3 DNA: TGTGCCAGCAGCGACGGGACAGTCACCCTGAGGGGAAACACCATATATTTT
clone size: few; V gene: TRBV6-5; D gene: TRBD1; J gene: TRBJ2-7; CDR3 protein: CASSYSEQGAYEQYF; CDR3 DNA: TGTGCCAGCAGTTACAGCGAACAGGGGGCGTATGAGCAGTACTTC
clone size: NA; V gene: TRBV6-1; D gene: NA; J gene: TRBJ2-2; CDR3 protein: CASSDKGQNTGELFF; CDR3 DNA: TGTGCCAGCAGTGACAAGGGACAGAACACCGGGGAGCTGTTTTTT
clone size: NA; V gene: TRBV7-2; D gene: TRBD1; J gene: TRBJ1-2; CDR3 protein: CASSRGGTGLNYGYTF; CDR3 DNA: TGTGCCAGCAGCCGGGGTGGGACAGGACTAAACTATGGCTACACCTTC
clone size: many; V gene: TRBV24-1; D gene: NA; J gene: TRBJ2-5; CDR3 protein: CATSDSGRAQETQYF; CDR3 DNA: TGTGCCACCAGTGATTCGGGACGAGCCCAAGAGACCCAGTACTTC
clone size: NA; V gene: TRBV28; D gene: NA; J gene: TRBJ2-7; CDR3 protein: CASRPTGREAHEQYF; CDR3 DNA: TGTGCCAGCAGACCTACGGGACGCGAGGCCCACGAGCAGTACTTC
clone size: many; V gene: TRBV6-5; D gene: NA; J gene: TRBJ1-3; CDR3 protein: CASSPSQVGGNTIYF; CDR3 DNA: TGTGCCAGCAGTCCCTCTCAAGTCGGAGGAAACACCATATATTTT
clone size: NA; V gene: TRBV7-9; D gene: NA; J gene: TRBJ1-6; CDR3 protein: CASTRKRRGVLNSPLHF; CDR3 DNA: TGTGCCAGCACCCGAAAAAGGCGGGGGGTCCTGAATTCACCCCTCCACTTT
clone size: many; V gene: TRBV7-9; D gene: NA; J gene: TRBJ2-7; CDR3 protein: CASSRTRPGLTTSYEQYF; CDR3 DNA: TGTGCCAGCAGCCGAACTCGACCGGGCCTGACTACCTCCTACGAGCAGTACTTC
clone size: NA; V gene: TRBV7-2; D gene: TRBD1; J gene: TRBJ1-2; CDR3 protein: CASSPYQGAGNTF; CDR3 DNA: TGTGCCAGCAGCCCGTACCAGGGGGCTGGAAACACCTTC
clone size: NA; V gene: TRBV2; D gene: TRBD1; J gene: TRBJ1-4; CDR3 protein: CASSAQGGKGPTEKLFF; CDR3 DNA: TGTGCCAGCAGTGCGCAGGGGGGCAAAGGGCCCACTGAAAAACTGTTTTTT
clone size: NA; V gene: TRBV6-5; D gene: NA; J gene: TRBJ1-1; CDR3 protein: CASKGNSIMNTEAFF; CDR3 DNA: TGTGCCAGCAAGGGGAACAGTATAATGAACACTGAAGCTTTCTTT
clone size: NA; V gene: TRBV5-6; D gene: TRBD1; J gene: TRBJ1-4; CDR3 protein: CASSWGQGSNEKLFF; CDR3 DNA: TGTGCCAGCAGCTGGGGACAGGGCTCTAATGAAAAACTGTTTTTT
clone size: few; V gene: TRBV20-1; D gene: NA; J gene: TRBJ1-2; CDR3 protein: CSWVLGGANYGYTF; CDR3 DNA: TGCAGTTGGGTTTTGGGGGGGGCTAACTATGGCTACACCTTC
clone size: many; V gene: TRBV29-1; D gene: TRBD2; J gene: TRBJ2-7; CDR3 protein: CSVEAGGTYEQYF; CDR3 DNA: TGCAGCGTTGAGGCGGGGGGAACCTACGAGCAGTACTTC